This T cell receptor beta chain stems from a study of OX40 agonist ivuxolimab in advanced cancers. About the research overall: At doses from 0.01 to 10 mg/kg, patients were given intravenous ivuxolimab every 2 weeks. Study observations and caveats: The study observed clonal expansion of CD4+ and CD8+ blood T cells by week 6 at 0.1 to 3.0 mg/kg.

The table came from immunoSEQ multiplex PCR; TCRdb's copy has only in-frame clones and leaves some out. The sample lists 25,000 to 30,000 clones, roughly 85% occurring once. With respect to this clone: Its antigen remains unknown.

V lost 6 bases and J lost 3; bases outside the gene matches: 2. This CDR3 comprises 13 residues. Germline values: CDR1 WSHSY, CDR2 SAAADI. This chain uses TRBV10-2 with TRBJ2-7; 10 positions match TRBD1. The sequence derives from an adult with an advanced solid tumor such as melanoma, head and neck, liver or kidney cancer. Source: CD4+ or CD8+ T cells sorted from blood, taken in a trial of the OX40 agonist ivuxolimab. The CDR3, as DNA: TGCGCCAGCAGGGACAGGGGGTTCTACGAGCAGTACTTC. This gives the protein CASRDRGFYEQYF.